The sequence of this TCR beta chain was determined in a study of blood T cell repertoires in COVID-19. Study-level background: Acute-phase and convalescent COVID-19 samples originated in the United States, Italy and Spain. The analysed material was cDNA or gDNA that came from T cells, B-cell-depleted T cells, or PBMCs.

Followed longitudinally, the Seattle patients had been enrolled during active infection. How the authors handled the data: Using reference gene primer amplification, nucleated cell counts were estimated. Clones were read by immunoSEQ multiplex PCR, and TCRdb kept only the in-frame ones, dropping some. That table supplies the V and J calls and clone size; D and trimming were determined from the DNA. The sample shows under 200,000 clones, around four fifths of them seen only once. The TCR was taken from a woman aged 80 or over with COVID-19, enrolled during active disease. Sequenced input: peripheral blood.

The CDR3 loop is CASSSLAGGSSYNEQFF. DNA of the CDR3: TGTGCCAGCAGCTCCTTAGCGGGAGGGAGCTCCTACAATGAGCAGTTCTTC. The chain recombines TRBV7-3 with TRBJ2-1; 11 bases line up with TRBD2. Germline-derived CDR1 and CDR2 are SGHTA and FQGTGA. After removal of 4 bases from V and 0 bases from J, the junction contained 5 bases not matched to a gene. This CDR3 has 17 residues.